A single T cell receptor (beta chain) is shown here with its context. Its target antigen remains unknown. No base-level quality is on record; no much larger clone is a single base apart. The data were obtained in a study of shared clonotypes between healthy human individuals (dated by TCRdb to between 2020 and 2021). Turning to the overall study: Three men and a couple of women, aged 18 to 49 years, made up the cohort. The study deeply sequenced blood TCR repertoires of about five healthy adults to estimate repertoire size and the extent of clonotype sharing between individuals. Per donor, three plates each were used for CD4 naive and CD4 memory, two for CD8 naive, and one for CD8 memory. Each donor's leukapheresis produced roughly between roughly 0.9 and 9 billion PBMCs. To increase sequencing depth and limit assay-specific biases, different laboratories used diverse techniques to prepare libraries and sequence TCR repertoires.

TCR CDR3 regions were amplified from genomic DNA by multiplex PCR using the deep immunoSEQ assay. Extracted genomic DNA from each cell subset was spread evenly across all wells of several immunoSEQ 96-well plates, with each plate serving as a replicate. For sorted subsets, roughly 200 ng of genomic DNA, equivalent to 25,000 to 35,000 T cell genomes, went into each replicate PCR. Purified libraries were measured with a Qubit 3.0 fluorometer, size-checked on a Bioanalyzer 2100, and measured again with the KAPA Library Quantification kit. Every immunoSEQ 96-well plate was sequenced on a separate single-read 150-cycle Illumina NextSeq 550 flow cell. Per the authors' processing: Because the immunoSEQ output included only junctional sequences and no quality scores, the filtering could not be the same as the filtering used for full-length reads. To assign V/J genes and CDR3, sequences were annotated using PyIR, a Python wrapper for IgBLAST v1.9, with IMGT germline references. Any read was removed if the V/J assignment was weak (E-value above 1e-6), the CDR3 was missing, or the read contained stop codons, out-of-frame junctions, or ambiguous translated residues. V3J clonotypes were defined by identical inferred V gene, J gene, and CDR3 amino acid sequence. To compute the percentage overlap between repertoires, the number of shared unique clonotypes was divided by the size of the smaller repertoire. Repertoire richness was assessed with RTK rarefaction, the Chao1 estimator, and Recon v2.1 estimates of unobserved clonotypes. OLGA was used to compute generation probabilities for all TCRbeta clonotypes that the gDNA method yielded from a few donors. TCRdb took over this immuneACCESS table, retaining in-frame rearrangements with V and J assigned. Such tables are incomplete; in checked studies, under half of the missing clones stem from an unresolved V gene, and the remainder is unexplained. Clone size and V and J calls were adopted from that table, with D and trimming inferred from the DNA. This sample comprises 2 million to 3 million clones, under 95% of them detected only once. The ten largest make up approximately 0.37% of the sample.

Donors were healthy HIV-negative adults with no recently reported acute infections or vaccinations. All donors were Caucasian adults living in Nashville, Tennessee, USA. CD4+ T cells were enriched by magnetic negative selection; naive cells were then positively selected on CD45RA, and the negative fraction formed the memory subset. After blood collection by leukapheresis, PBMCs were isolated using Ficoll-Histopaque density gradient centrifugation and then cryopreserved in the vapor phase of liquid nitrogen. Analytical flow cytometry was used to check the purity and quantity of each magnetically sorted T cell population. Each sorted fraction had its genomic DNA isolated and then quantified by UV absorbance on a Nanodrop 2000c. The CDR3, cysteine through phenylalanine, is 13 amino acids long. The CDR3 DNA has 39 bases and is translated from base 1. V is pared back by 5 bases and J by 4 bases, with 11 bases lying between the germline termini. For CDR1 and CDR2, the germline V gene (reference sequence) lists LNHDA and SQIVND.

The full study reports these points: Based on pairwise subsampling, the degree of clonotype sharing among donors was expected to be affected by sequencing depth. Higher generation probabilities were observed for clonotypes shared by all four sorted-subset donors than for non-shared clonotypes. The genetic and exposure-history diversity represented was limited by the small number of donors. Naive subsets generally had larger estimated clonotype richness than memory subsets. When a few donors were compared, the shared fraction of clonotypes was 5% to 6.5% for naive CD4, around 3.5% for naive CD8, roughly 2.5% for memory CD4, and 0.35% to 0.5% for memory CD8. Incomplete sequencing was indicated by rarefaction of sorted-subset datasets, despite the large sequencing depth. Sampling was restricted to blood, and TCR repertoires in tissues likely differ from the TCR repertoires found in blood.

Material for sequencing was naive CD4+ T cells from PBMCs. The cell subset or site label of this sample denotes: CD45RA+ positively selected. The chain uses TRBV19 and TRBJ1-2; the D gene is not confidently resolved. The sequence derives from a man between 18 and 29 years old in good health. Some clones in this sample may be carry-over from other donors' samples. The CDR3 here reads CASSSVIAYGYTF. The DNA reads TGTGCCAGTAGTTCAGTAATAGCCTATGGCTACACCTTC.